The following is a T cell receptor (beta chain) sequence with its context. Its target is not known. Germline CDR1 reads DFQATT; CDR2 reads SNEGSKA (reference sequence). The trim removed 6 bases at V and 7 bases at J, leaving 11 bases unmatched. The CDR3 extends over 14 amino acids. This sample was included in a study of identical twins. Study-level results: There were fewer insertions in abundant cord blood beta clonotypes, but memory repertoires showed no such pattern. Beta out-of-frame twin sharing showed a weaker excess. There is a chance that invariant MAIT and iNKT cells partially muddied zero-insertion analyses.

It was template switching that added a universal primer site, and there were unique molecular identifiers on the cDNA. A single record per CDR3 protein comes from TCRdb applying MiXCR to the 5' RACE reads. The repertoire holds 1.5 million or so distinct CDR3 sequences, around 29% seen once, with roughly 0.3% in the top ten. This receptor was taken from a newborn girl in good health. The chain employs TRBV20-1 and TRBJ1-5; the match to TRBD1 covers 8 bases. Sequencing used cord blood. CDR3 sequence: CSAQRTGIRQPQHF. The CDR3 DNA reads as TGCAGTGCCCAAAGGACAGGGATAAGGCAGCCCCAGCATTTT.